A single sample is the source of the 27 T cell receptor beta chains below, sequenced in a study of cytomegalovirus exposure and HLA in healthy donors (dated by TCRdb to about 2017). The library was prepared using the immunoSEQ multiplex PCR assay. A mixture of 60 forward primers for TCR Vbeta segments and 13 reverse primers for TCR Jbeta segments was used in the multiplex PCR. TCRdb mirrors the immuneACCESS table, restricted to in-frame sequences. Some clones are absent from its copies; in checked studies, under half trace to an unresolved V gene, and the reason for the others is unknown. The sample has over 200,000 clones on record, approximately 80% of them singletons. The ten largest clonotypes hold roughly 0.58% of the sample. The sequenced sample was PBMCs. The receptors originated from a woman aged 35 to 49 in good health and CMV-seronegative.

V usage is TRBV7-9 and J usage is TRBJ2-7; no clear D. The germline V gene has CDR1 SEHNR and CDR2 FQNEAQ (reference sequence). Trimming stripped 2 bases from V and 2 bases from J, with 7 bases between. The length of the CDR3 is 13 residues. DNA of the CDR3: TGTGCCAGCAGCTTACCCCGTCCCTACGAGCAGTACTTC. It codes for CASSLPRPYEQYF.

This CDR3 is CASSQEGHGATNEKLFF. The DNA of the CDR3 is TGTGCCAGCAGCCAAGAAGGGCACGGGGCAACTAATGAAAAACTGTTTTTT. This chain uses TRBV4-2 with TRBJ1-4; D ambiguous. V lost 0 bases and J lost 0, with 11 bases in between. Germline CDR1 LGHNA, CDR2 YNFKEQ. CDR3 length: 17 amino acids.

The genes are TRBV10-3 and TRBJ2-7; a weak D match, TRBD2 (6 bases). CDR3 length: 14 amino acids. V was trimmed by 2 bases and J by 1 base, leaving 9 bases between them. Germline V lookup: CDR1 ENHRY, CDR2 SYGVKD. CDR3 protein: CAISERGFSYEQYF. CDR3 nucleotides: TGTGCCATCAGTGAGCGGGGGTTTTCCTACGAGCAGTACTTC.

This clone was observed a handful of times. The CDR3 nucleotides are TGCGCCAGCAGTATGGACAGGGTGAACACTGAAGCTTTCTTT. It codes for CASSMDRVNTEAFF. The rearrangement uses TRBV4-3 and TRBJ1-1; TRBD1 aligns across 8 bases. J was trimmed by 0 bases and V by 6 bases; bases with no gene match: 3. In germline, CDR1 is LGHNA, CDR2 YSLEER. The CDR3 contains 14 residues.

The J gene is TRBJ1-4, the V gene TRBV27; 9 bases match TRBD1. The CDR3 extends over 16 amino acids. Germline loops: CDR1 MNHEY, CDR2 SMNVEV (reference sequence). J lost 4 bases, V lost 4 bases, and 7 bases had no gene match. The CDR3 protein is CASSSITGGINEKLFF. The CDR3 DNA is TGTGCCAGCAGTTCTATTACAGGGGGCATTAATGAAAAACTGTTTTTT. Together with reference TRBV27 and TRBJ1-4, the CDR3 gives the full variable domain: EAQVTQNPRYLITVTGKKLTVTCSQNMNHEYMSWYRQDPGLGLRQIYYSMNVEVTDKGDVPEGYKVSRKEKRNFPLILESPSPNQTSLYFCASSSITGGINEKLFFGSGTQLSVL.

The chain joins TRBV10-2 to TRBJ2-7; 10 bases are a match to TRBD2. The CDR3 extends over 15 amino acids. V lost 8 bases, J lost 2 bases, and 9 bases stayed unmatched. Germline CDR1 WSHSY, CDR2 SAAADI. The CDR3 DNA follows: TGCGCCAGCTCGACCCCTAGCGGGGGTGCCTACGAGCAGTACTTC. This translates into CASSTPSGGAYEQYF.

The table lists this clone with a few counts. The V gene is TRBV6-5, the J gene TRBJ2-7; 7 bases are a match to TRBD2. This CDR3 region has 12 residues. V was clipped by 7 bases and J by 5 bases; unmatched bases: 5. Per germline, CDR1 MNHEY and CDR2 SVGAGI. This CDR3 is CASKREGNEQYF. The CDR3 coding sequence is TGTGCCAGCAAGAGGGAGGGGAACGAGCAGTACTTC.

The chain couples TRBV6-6 to TRBJ1-2, with 8 bases aligning to TRBD1. The CDR3 consists of 15 residues. V lost 2 bases and J lost 4; bases outside the gene matches: 6. Germline CDR1 MNHNY, CDR2 SVGAGI (reference sequence). DNA of the CDR3: TGTGCCAGCAGTTACGCTCCAGGGGGCGTCTATGGCTACACCTTC. It is translated as CASSYAPGGVYGYTF.

The V call is TRBV19, the J call TRBJ1-2; a weak D match, TRBD1 (5 bases). This CDR3 comprises 16 residues. From germline, CDR1 is LNHDA and CDR2 SQIVND (reference sequence). Trimming shortened V by 3 bases and J by 4 bases, and 18 bases separated the two germline ends. The CDR3 DNA reads TGTGCCAGTAGTATCCCGGGCCCCCTGGGGGGCTATGGCTACACCTTC. Amino acid sequence: CASSIPGPLGGYGYTF.

The chain uses TRBV4-1 and TRBJ1-4; TRBD1 agrees at 11 bases. V was clipped by 6 bases and J by 6 bases; unmatched bases: 6. Germline loops: CDR1 MGHRA, CDR2 YSYEKL. The CDR3 extends over 15 amino acids. CDR3 in amino acids: CASSPGQGAYEKLFF. The CDR3 DNA reads as TGCGCCAGCAGTCCTGGACAGGGGGCGTATGAAAAACTGTTTTTT.

The J gene is TRBJ1-2, the V gene TRBV4-1; 7 positions agree with TRBD1. Per the germline V gene, CDR1 is MGHRA and CDR2 is YSYEKL. The V and J ends lost 1 base and 12 bases, in that order; junction bases with no gene match: 8. This CDR3 has 13 residues. This chain's CDR3 is CASSQVGQVENTF. CDR3 nucleotides: TGCGCCAGCAGCCAAGTTGGACAGGTTGAGAACACCTTC.

The chain couples TRBV15 to TRBJ2-7, with a tentative D call TRBD1 (6 bases). The CDR3 runs to 12 residues. Germline V gene sequence: CDR1 LNHNV, CDR2 YYDKDF (reference sequence). The ends were cut back, 0 bases at V and 8 bases at J, with 8 bases in the middle. The CDR3 nucleotides are TGTGCCACCAGCAGAGATAGGGGGAAGCAGTACTTC. This sequence encodes CATSRDRGKQYF.

This chain joins TRBV30 and TRBJ2-7; TRBD1 matches 7 bases. Germline CDR1 reads GTSNPN; CDR2 reads SVGIG (reference sequence). Losses at the gene ends were 1 base for V and 6 bases for J; bases not matched to a gene: 3. CDR3 size: 12 residues. Here the CDR3 DNA reads TGTGCCTGGAGTGGACAGGGCGGCGAGCAGTACTTC. Its protein is CAWSGQGGEQYF.

The CDR3 is CASSQESRSRNYGYTF. The CDR3 bases are TGCGCCAGCAGCCAAGAGTCTCGTTCCCGGAACTATGGCTACACCTTC. The J gene is TRBJ1-2, the V gene TRBV4-1; D uncertain. The V and J ends lost 0 bases and 2 bases respectively, with 13 bases between them. The CDR3 extends over 16 amino acids. Per the germline V gene, CDR1 is MGHRA and CDR2 is YSYEKL.

This clone appeared many times. The chain employs TRBV6-5 and TRBJ2-7; a possible D gene is TRBD1 (5 bases). The CDR3 has 13 amino acids. Germline lookup yields CDR1 MNHEY and CDR2 SVGAGI. Trimming pared 6 bases from V and 5 bases from J, leaving 14 bases between. The CDR3 nucleotides are TGTGCCAGCAGCAGGGCCCTAGGGCACGAGCAGTACTTC. Translated: CASSRALGHEQYF.

The chain joins TRBV19 to TRBJ2-2, with TRBD1 matching over 11 bases. The CDR3 length is 18 residues. Germline V gene data show CDR1 as LNHDA and CDR2 as SQIVND (reference sequence). V lost 8 bases and J lost 4; bases outside the gene matches: 15. CDR3 in amino acids: CASSLSGTGGWSTGELFF. The CDR3 nucleotides read TGTGCCAGTTCCCTTTCCGGGACAGGGGGATGGAGCACCGGGGAGCTGTTTTTT.

This chain links TRBV5-1 with TRBJ1-4; TRBD1 matches at 9 bases. V lost 4 bases, J lost 4 bases, and 8 bases stayed unmatched. The CDR3 consists of 16 residues. The germline V gene has CDR1 SGHRS and CDR2 YFSETQ. CDR3 in amino acids: CASSASGQGYNEKLFF. The DNA of the CDR3 is TGCGCCAGCAGCGCCTCGGGACAGGGCTATAATGAAAAACTGTTTTTT. Filled out from reference TRBV5-1 and TRBJ1-4, the complete variable domain reads KAGVTQTPRYLIKTRGQQVTLSCSPISGHRSVSWYQQTPGQGLQFLFEYFSETQRNKGNFPGRFSGRQFSNSRSEMNVSTLELGDSALYLCASSASGQGYNEKLFFGSGTQLSVL.

The V gene is TRBV19, the J gene TRBJ1-5; 7 nucleotides line up with TRBD1. After removal of 7 bases from V and 0 bases from J, the junction contained 9 bases not matched to a gene. Germline CDR1 LNHDA, CDR2 SQIVND (reference sequence). The CDR3 contains 16 residues. The CDR3 nucleotides are TGTGCCAGTACTTCCGGGACAGTTTATAGCAATCAGCCCCAGCATTTT. It encodes CASTSGTVYSNQPQHF.

The rearrangement links TRBV2 to TRBJ2-1; D not certain. The CDR3 is made up of 12 amino acids. V was trimmed by 7 bases and J by 5 bases, leaving 9 bases between them. Germline V gene sequence: CDR1 SNHLY, CDR2 FYNNEI. CDR3 loop: CASTDNNNEQFF. The CDR3 nucleotides read TGTGCCAGCACCGACAACAACAATGAGCAGTTCTTC.

The J gene is TRBJ2-1, the V gene TRBV7-6; the D gene is possibly TRBD2 (5 bases). CDR1 and CDR2 from the germline V gene are SGHVS and FNYEAQ. The CDR3 contains 12 residues. Trimming left V 5 bases short and J 9 bases short, with 11 bases between. CDR3 region: CASSPARGEQFF. The CDR3 nucleotides read TGTGCCAGCAGCCCAGCCCGGGGTGAGCAGTTCTTC.

CDR3 in amino acids: CASSLLSIRGHLTEQYF. CDR3 DNA: TGTGCCAGCAGCCTATTGTCAATCAGGGGGCACCTTACCGAGCAGTACTTC. The chain links TRBV4-2 to TRBJ2-7; 8 nucleotides agree with TRBD1. The CDR3 is 17 residues long. Germline lookup yields CDR1 LGHNA and CDR2 YNFKEQ. The V and J ends lost 4 bases and 6 bases, in that order; junction bases with no gene match: 17.

The chain combines TRBV7-2 with TRBJ2-3; D gene uncertain. V gave up 3 bases and J gave up 7 bases, with 5 bases separating them. The CDR3 has 11 residues. The germline V gene encodes CDR1 SGHTA and CDR2 FQGNSA. The CDR3 protein is CASSFRYTQYF. Written as DNA, the CDR3 is TGTGCCAGCAGCTTCAGATATACGCAGTATTTT.

The CDR3, as DNA: TGTGCCAGCAGCCAGACGACGGGGGACGAAAAACTGTTTTTT. Translation: CASSQTTGDEKLFF. The rearrangement joins TRBV7-9 to TRBJ1-4; possible D gene TRBD1, 5 bases. The V end lost 5 bases, the J end lost 8 bases, and 15 bases lay between the germline ends. Germline-derived CDR1 and CDR2 are SEHNR and FQNEAQ (reference sequence). The CDR3 sequence is 14 residues long.

This clone showed up just a few times. The rearrangement uses TRBV5-1 and TRBJ2-7, with D perhaps TRBD1 (5 bases). This CDR3 has 12 residues. Trimming stripped 0 bases from V and 5 bases from J, with 6 bases between. CDR1 SGHRS and CDR2 YFSETQ come from the germline V gene. The CDR3 DNA reads TGCGCCAGCAGCTTGGGGGGCCACGAGCAGTACTTC. Encoded protein: CASSLGGHEQYF.

The chain carries TRBV28 and TRBJ2-7; 11 bases are a match to TRBD1. The CDR3 runs to 16 residues. In germline, CDR1 is MDHEN, CDR2 SYDVKM. J was trimmed by 2 bases and V by 2 bases; bases with no gene match: 5. CDR3 amino acids: CASSLEPGQGAYEQYF. The CDR3 DNA sequence: TGTGCCAGCAGTTTAGAGCCGGGACAGGGGGCCTACGAGCAGTACTTC.

The rearrangement uses TRBV25-1 and TRBJ2-5; no definite D call. V lost 0 bases, J lost 5 bases, and 7 bases lay in between. CDR3 size: 13 residues. Germline CDR1 MGHDK, CDR2 SYGVNS. This CDR3 is CASSEYYEETQYF. CDR3 DNA sequence: TGTGCCAGCAGTGAATACTACGAGGAGACCCAGTACTTC.

This clone was detected only once. The gene calls are TRBV11-3 and TRBJ2-7; unclear D gene. There are 14 residues in the CDR3. Germline loops: CDR1 SGHNT, CDR2 YENEEA. Deletions cut 1 base from V and 2 bases from J, with 9 bases between. CDR3 sequence (DNA): TGTGCCAGCAGCTTAGGGCCAGTGGCCTACGAGCAGTACTTC. Translated, it gives CASSLGPVAYEQYF.